The present T cell receptor (beta chain) was sequenced within a study of response to subunit inactivated influenza vaccine. This CDR3 is 13 amino acids long. V was clipped by 6 bases and J by 6 bases, with 13 bases between them. Germline V gives CDR1 MNHNY, CDR2 SVGAGI (reference sequence). MiXCR, run by TCRdb on the RT-PCR reads, gives a single entry per CDR3 protein. The profile shows 500,000 to 550,000 distinct CDR3 sequences, 20% to 25% of them singletons. The data also belong to a second study, concerning T cells expressing NK-cell markers. From that report: 5'RACE template switching with UMIs produced the TCR beta cDNA. Dominant NKG2C+ clonotype frequencies of about 1.0-7.0% of CD8+ T cells were measured in over five donors.

The TCR sequence derives from a man in his fifties who received an inactivated influenza vaccine. The sequencing used CD4+ T cells sorted from PBMCs, collected roughly 12 days after vaccination. This chain connects TRBV6-6 to TRBJ2-3, with D possibly matching TRBD1 (5 bases). The CDR3 here is CASRGRNLDTQYF. The CDR3 DNA reads as TGTGCCAGCAGGGGGCGGAATTTGGATACGCAGTATTTT.